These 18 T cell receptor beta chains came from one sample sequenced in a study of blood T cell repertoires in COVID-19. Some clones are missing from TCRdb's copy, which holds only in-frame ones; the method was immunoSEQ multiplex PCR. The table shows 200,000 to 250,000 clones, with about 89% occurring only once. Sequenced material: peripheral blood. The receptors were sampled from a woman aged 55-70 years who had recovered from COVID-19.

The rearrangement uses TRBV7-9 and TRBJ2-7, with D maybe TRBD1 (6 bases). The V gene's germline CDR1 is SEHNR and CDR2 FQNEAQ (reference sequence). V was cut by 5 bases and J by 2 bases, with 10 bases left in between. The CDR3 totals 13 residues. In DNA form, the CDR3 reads TGTGCCAGCAGCCCCCGGACAGCCTACGAGCAGTACTTC. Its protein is CASSPRTAYEQYF.

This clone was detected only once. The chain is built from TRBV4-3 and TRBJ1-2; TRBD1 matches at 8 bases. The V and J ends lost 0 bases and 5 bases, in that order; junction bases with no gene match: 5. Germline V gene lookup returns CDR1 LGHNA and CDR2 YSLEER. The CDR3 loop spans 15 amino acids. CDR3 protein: CASSQDDRGWYGYTF. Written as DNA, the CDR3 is TGCGCCAGCAGCCAAGACGACAGGGGTTGGTATGGCTACACCTTC.

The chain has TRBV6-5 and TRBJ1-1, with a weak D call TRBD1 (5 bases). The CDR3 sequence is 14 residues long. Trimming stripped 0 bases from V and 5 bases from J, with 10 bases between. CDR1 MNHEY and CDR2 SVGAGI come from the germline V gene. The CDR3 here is CASSYSTVGTEAFF. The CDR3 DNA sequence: TGTGCCAGCAGTTACTCGACAGTGGGGACTGAAGCTTTCTTT.

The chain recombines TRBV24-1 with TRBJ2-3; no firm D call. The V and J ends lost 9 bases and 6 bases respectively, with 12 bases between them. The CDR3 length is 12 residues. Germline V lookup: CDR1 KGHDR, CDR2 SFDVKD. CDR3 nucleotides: TGTGCCACCGGGTTCGCGGCGGATACGCAGTATTTT. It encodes CATGFAADTQYF.

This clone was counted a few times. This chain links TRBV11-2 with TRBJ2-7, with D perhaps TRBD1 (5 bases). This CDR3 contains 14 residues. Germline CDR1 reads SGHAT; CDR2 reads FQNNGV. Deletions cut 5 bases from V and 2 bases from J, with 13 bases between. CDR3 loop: CASSPLTATYEQYF. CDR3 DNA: TGTGCCAGCAGCCCCCTGACAGCAACCTACGAGCAGTACTTC.

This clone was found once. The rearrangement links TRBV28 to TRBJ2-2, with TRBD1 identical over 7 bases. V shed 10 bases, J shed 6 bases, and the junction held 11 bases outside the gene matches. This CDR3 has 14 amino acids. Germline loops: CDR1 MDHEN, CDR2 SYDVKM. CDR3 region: CATPRDRLSGELFF. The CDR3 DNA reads TGTGCCACCCCACGGGACAGATTATCCGGGGAGCTGTTTTTT.

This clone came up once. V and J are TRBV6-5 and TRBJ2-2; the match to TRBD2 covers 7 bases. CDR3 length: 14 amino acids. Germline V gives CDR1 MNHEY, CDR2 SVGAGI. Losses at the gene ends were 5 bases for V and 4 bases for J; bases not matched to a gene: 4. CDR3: CASSPPGGTGELFF. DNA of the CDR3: TGTGCCAGCAGTCCCCCGGGGGGCACCGGGGAGCTGTTTTTT.

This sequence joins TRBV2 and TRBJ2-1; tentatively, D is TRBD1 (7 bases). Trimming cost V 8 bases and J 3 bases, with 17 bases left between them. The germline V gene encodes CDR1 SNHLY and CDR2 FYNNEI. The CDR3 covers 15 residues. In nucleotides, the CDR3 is TGTGCCAGCCAGGGGGGCACCCGGAGCTACAATGAGCAGTTCTTC. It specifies CASQGGTRSYNEQFF. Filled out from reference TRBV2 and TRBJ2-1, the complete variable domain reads EPEVTQTPSHQVTQMGQEVILRCVPISNHLYFYWYRQILGQKVEFLVSFYNNEISEKSEIFDDQFSVERPDGSNFTLKIRSTKLEDSAMYFCASQGGTRSYNEQFFGPGTRLTVL.

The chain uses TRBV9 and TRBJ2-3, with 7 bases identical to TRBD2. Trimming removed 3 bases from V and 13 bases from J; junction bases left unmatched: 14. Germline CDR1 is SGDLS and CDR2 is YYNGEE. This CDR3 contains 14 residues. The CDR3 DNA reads TGTGCCAGCAGCGAGGATCCTTCCGGACTAGTGAAGTATTTT. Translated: CASSEDPSGLVKYF.

CDR3 protein: CASSQDYDSYEQYF. The CDR3, as DNA: TGTGCCAGCAGCCAAGACTACGACTCCTACGAGCAGTACTTC. The chain links TRBV14 to TRBJ2-7, with D unclear. This CDR3 is 14 amino acids long. V lost 0 bases to trimming and J lost 0 bases, with 6 bases between them. From germline, CDR1 is SGHDN and CDR2 FVKESK. The entire variable domain, with the rest obtained from reference TRBV14 and TRBJ2-7, is as follows: EAGVTQFPSHSVIEKGQTVTLRCDPISGHDNLYWYRRVMGKEIKFLLHFVKESKQDESGMPNNRFLAERTGGTYSTLKVQPAELEDSGVYFCASSQDYDSYEQYFGPGTRLTVT.

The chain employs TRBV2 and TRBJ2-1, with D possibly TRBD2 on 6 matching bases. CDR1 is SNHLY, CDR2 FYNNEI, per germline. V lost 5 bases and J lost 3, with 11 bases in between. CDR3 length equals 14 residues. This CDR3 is CASSRTTFYNEQFF. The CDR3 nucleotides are TGTGCCAGCAGTAGGACTACCTTCTACAATGAGCAGTTCTTC.

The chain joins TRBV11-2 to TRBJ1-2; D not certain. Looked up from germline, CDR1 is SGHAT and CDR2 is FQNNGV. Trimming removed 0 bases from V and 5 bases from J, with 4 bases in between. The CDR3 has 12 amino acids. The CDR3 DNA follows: TGTGCCAGCAGCTTAGATTTATATGGCTACACCTTC. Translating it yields CASSLDLYGYTF.

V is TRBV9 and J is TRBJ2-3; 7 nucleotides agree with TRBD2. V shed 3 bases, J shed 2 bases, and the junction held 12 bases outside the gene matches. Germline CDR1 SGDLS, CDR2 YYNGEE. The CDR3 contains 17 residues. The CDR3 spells CASSGSVRTRNTDTQYF. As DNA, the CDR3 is TGTGCCAGCAGCGGTAGCGTAAGGACTAGAAACACAGATACGCAGTATTTT. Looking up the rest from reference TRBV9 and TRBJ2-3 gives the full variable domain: DSGVTQTPKHLITATGQRVTLRCSPRSGDLSVYWYQQSLDQGLQFLIQYYNGEERAKGNILERFSAQQFPDLHSELNLSSLELGDSALYFCASSGSVRTRNTDTQYFGPGTRLTVL.

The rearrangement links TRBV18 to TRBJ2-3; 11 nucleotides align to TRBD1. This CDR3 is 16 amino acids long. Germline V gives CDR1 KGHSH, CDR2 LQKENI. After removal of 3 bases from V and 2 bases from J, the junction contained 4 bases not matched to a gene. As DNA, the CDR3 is TGTGCCAGCTCACCGGGGACAGGGGGAACCACAGATACGCAGTATTTT. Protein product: CASSPGTGGTTDTQYF.

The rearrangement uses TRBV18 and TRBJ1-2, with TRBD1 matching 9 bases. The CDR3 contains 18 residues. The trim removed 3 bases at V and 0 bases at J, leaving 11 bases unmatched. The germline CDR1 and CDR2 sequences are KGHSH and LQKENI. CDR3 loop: CASSPTGTGRGTNYGYTF. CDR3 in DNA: TGTGCCAGCTCACCGACCGGGACAGGGAGGGGAACTAACTATGGCTACACCTTC. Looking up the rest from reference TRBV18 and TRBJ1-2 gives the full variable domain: NAGVMQNPRHLVRRRGQEARLRCSPMKGHSHVYWYRQLPEEGLKFMVYLQKENIIDESGMPKERFSAEFPKEGPSILRIQQVVRGDSAAYFCASSPTGTGRGTNYGYTFGSGTRLTVV.

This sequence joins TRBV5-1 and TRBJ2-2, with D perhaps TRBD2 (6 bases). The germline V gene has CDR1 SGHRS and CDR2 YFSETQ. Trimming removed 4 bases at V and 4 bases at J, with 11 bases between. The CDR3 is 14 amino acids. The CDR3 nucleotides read TGCGCCAGCAGCCCGGGACTTTCCACCGGGGAGCTGTTTTTT. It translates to CASSPGLSTGELFF.

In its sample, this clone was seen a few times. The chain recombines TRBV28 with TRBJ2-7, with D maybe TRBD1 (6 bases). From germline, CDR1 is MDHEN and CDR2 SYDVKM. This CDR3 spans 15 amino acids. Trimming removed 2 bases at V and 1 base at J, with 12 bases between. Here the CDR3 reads CASSLGGHGSYEQYF. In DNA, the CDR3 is TGTGCCAGCAGTTTAGGGGGACACGGATCCTACGAGCAGTACTTC.

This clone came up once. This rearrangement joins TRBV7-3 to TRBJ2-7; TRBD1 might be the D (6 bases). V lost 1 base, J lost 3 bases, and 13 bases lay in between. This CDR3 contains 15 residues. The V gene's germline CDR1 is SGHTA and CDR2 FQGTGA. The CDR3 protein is CASSLIREGGYEQYF. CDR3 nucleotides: TGTGCCAGCAGCTTAATTCGCGAAGGGGGCTACGAGCAGTACTTC.